This T cell receptor beta chain was recorded in a study of somatic mutations in cytotoxic T cells in rheumatoid arthritis. The overall study: Selected populations of V beta antibody-stained T cells underwent flow sorting at nearly 100% purity; these encompassed V beta1+ cells subjected to TCRB sequencing. General study findings and limits: Per patient, the largest CD8+ clone was found to exceed 20% of CD8+ cells in about an eighth of the roughly 60 cases.

The protocol was immunoSEQ multiplex PCR, while the TCRdb copy is restricted to in-frame clones and leaves out a portion. This sample carries some 26,000 clones, 82% of them seen once, and the ten largest clones take approximately 5.1%. A remark on this clone: Its antigen is unknown.

The germline V gene encodes CDR1 SGHAT and CDR2 FQDESV (reference sequence). The CDR3 is 17 residues long. V was trimmed by 4 bases and J by 0 bases, leaving 16 bases between them. This rearrangement joins TRBV11-1 to TRBJ2-1; tentatively, D is TRBD1 (5 bases). Sequencing was performed on CD8+ T cells sorted from blood. This TCR came from a man over 45 in good health. Written as DNA, the CDR3 is TGTGCCAGCAGCTCTTCTCCCAGGGCTAGCTCCTACAATGAGCAGTTCTTC. Its translation: CASSSSPRASSYNEQFF.